This T cell receptor (beta chain) was documented in a study of technical replicates of blood from a few donors. V was pared by 5 bases and J by 4 bases, with 4 bases of the junction left unmatched. The CDR3 covers 14 residues. The germline CDR1 and CDR2 sequences are LNHDA and SQIVND (reference sequence). Produced via immunoSEQ multiplex PCR; TCRdb's table is partial and in-frame only. Here the sample spans around 80,000 clones, 89% being singletons. The sequencing input was T cells isolated from PBMCs. The V call is TRBV19, the J call TRBJ2-5, with 10 positions matching TRBD1. The receptor's source is a human donor in good health. This chain's CDR3 is CASSPGQGTETQYF. The CDR3 region has the DNA TGTGCCAGTAGTCCGGGACAGGGGACAGAGACCCAGTACTTC. Combining the CDR3 with reference TRBV19 and TRBJ2-5 gives the whole variable domain DGGITQSPKYLFRKEGQNVTLSCEQNLNHDAMYWYRQDPGQGLRLIYYSQIVNDFQKGDIAEGYSVSREKKESFPLTVTSAQKNPTAFYLCASSPGQGTETQYFGPGTRLLVL.